A single sample is the source of the 12 T cell receptor beta chains below, sequenced in a study of metastatic and nonmetastatic thyroid tumors. Every patient was untreated before thyroid surgery. TCRdb re-called clones from the PCR reads using MiXCR. The data contain 35,000 to 50,000 clones, 3% to 3.5% of them singletons. The sample was blood. The origin of the receptors is a female donor with papillary thyroid cancer or a benign thyroid nodule (not recorded which). Some clones in this sample may be carry-over from other donors' samples.

This clone was seen many times. This chain links TRBV12-3 or TRBV12-4 with TRBJ2-5; D unresolved. CDR3 length: 15 amino acids. The ends were cut back, 4 bases at V and 2 bases at J, with 14 bases in the middle. CDR3 sequence reads: CASSSPSSRQETQYF. DNA for the CDR3: TGTGCCAGCAGTTCTCCCTCCTCGCGGCAAGAGACCCAGTACTTC.

This clone was counted between two and nine times. V and J are TRBV6-1 and TRBJ1-4, with TRBD1 identical over 9 bases. The germline gives CDR1 MNHNS, CDR2 SASEGT. The CDR3 is made up of 21 amino acids. The V and J ends lost 11 bases and 7 bases, in that order; junction bases with no gene match: 32. CDR3 region: CASRRGVLTGELGQGVEKLFF. CDR3 sequence (DNA): TGTGCCTCCCGGAGGGGGGTTTTAACCGGGGAGCTGGGACAGGGAGTTGAAAAACTGTTTTTT.

This clone was counted a few times. A much larger clone lies a single base off, so this may be a read error. Here the CDR3 DNA reads TGCGCCAGCAGCTTGGGGGGGAATGAAAGACTGTTTTTT. Its protein product is CASSLGGNERLFF. V usage is TRBV5-1 and J usage is TRBJ1-4; weak D call: TRBD1 (5 bases). Germline assignment: CDR1 SGHRS and CDR2 YFSETQ. The CDR3 length is 13 residues.

Ten or more counts support this clone. The chain links TRBV7-2 to TRBJ2-1; 9 bases match TRBD2. Trimming took 5 bases from V and 5 from J; bases not matched to a gene: 10. Per germline, CDR1 SGHTA and CDR2 FQGNSA. The CDR3 is 16 amino acids. CDR3 DNA sequence: TGTGCCAGCAGCGCGCGGACTAGCGAGGTCCACAATGAGCAGTTCTTC. Residues: CASSARTSEVHNEQFF.

This clone was seen only a few times. V is TRBV7-9 and J is TRBJ2-7; a possible D gene is TRBD1 (5 bases). Trimming stripped 4 bases from V and 0 bases from J, with 10 bases between. Germline V CDR1 and CDR2: SEHNR, FQNEAQ (reference sequence). This CDR3 region has 14 residues. Written as DNA, the CDR3 is TGTGCCAGCAGCTCCACAGGATTCTCCTACGAGCAGTACTTC. It encodes CASSSTGFSYEQYF.

The chain joins TRBV6-2 or TRBV6-3 to TRBJ1-1; tentative D call: TRBD1 (5 bases). CDR1 is MNHEY and CDR2 is SVGEGT in the germline V gene. The CDR3 loop spans 12 amino acids. Trimming took 6 bases from V and 7 from J, leaving 12 bases between them. CDR3 protein: CASSHRKGEAFF. The CDR3 bases are TGTGCCAGCAGCCACAGGAAGGGTGAAGCTTTCTTT.

This clone was counted between two and nine times. A much more abundant neighbour one base away suggests this may be a read error. This chain joins TRBV6-2 or TRBV6-3 and TRBJ2-7; the D gene is possibly TRBD1 (6 bases). Germline CDR1 and CDR2: MNHEY and SVGEGT. Trimming pared 8 bases from V and 6 bases from J, leaving 20 bases between. The CDR3 contains 14 residues. In DNA, the CDR3 is TGTGCCAGCGTCCTGACAGGTGAACGGGGCGAGCAGTACTTC. This gives the protein CASVLTGERGEQYF.

This clone occurred many times. CDR3 region: CAWSVPGGISPLHF. The CDR3 DNA reads as TGTGCCTGGAGTGTACCCGGGGGAATTTCACCCCTCCACTTT. V and J are TRBV30 and TRBJ1-6, with a tentative D call TRBD1 (5 bases). The CDR3 consists of 14 residues. The V end was cut by 0 bases, the J end by 9 bases, with 12 bases between. CDR1 is GTSNPN, CDR2 SVGIG, per germline (reference sequence).

The chain's CDR3 is CAWSVPGLAGTYEQYF. Written as DNA, the CDR3 is TGTGCCTGGAGTGTTCCAGGACTAGCGGGAACCTACGAGCAGTACTTC. The rearrangement uses TRBV30 and TRBJ2-7, with 12 positions matching TRBD2. After removal of 0 bases from V and 2 bases from J, the junction contained 5 bases not matched to a gene. CDR3 size: 16 residues. Germline CDR1 and CDR2: GTSNPN and SVGIG (reference sequence). The variable domain in full, completed from reference TRBV30 and TRBJ2-7, reads SQTIHQWPATLVQPVGSPLSLECTVEGTSNPNLYWYRQAAGRGLQLLFYSVGIGQISSEVPQNLSASRPQDRQFILSSKKLLLSDSGFYLCAWSVPGLAGTYEQYFGPGTRLTVT.

Comments on this clone: Compared with germline, one end of the junction differs, possibly owing to a read error. CDR3 residues: CSSRTSGSFYNEQFF. The CDR3 DNA reads as TGCAGTTCTAGGACTAGCGGCAGCTTCTACAATGAGCAGTTCTTC. V usage is TRBV20-1 and J usage is TRBJ2-1; TRBD2 matches 10 bases. CDR3 length: 15 amino acids. The germline gives CDR1 DFQATT, CDR2 SNEGSKA (reference sequence).

There are many counts of this clone. This sequence joins TRBV20-1 and TRBJ2-3; the match to TRBD2 covers 7 bases. The CDR3 has 15 residues. Germline V lookup: CDR1 DFQATT, CDR2 SNEGSKA (reference sequence). V was clipped by 2 bases and J by 8 bases; unmatched bases: 13. The CDR3 DNA is TGCAGTGCTAGATCGCGGGTGGGAGGGCAGGGTACGCAGTATTTT. As protein: CSARSRVGGQGTQYF.

This clone has only a few counts. The chain has TRBV6-1 and TRBJ2-3, with 11 bases identical to TRBD2. The V gene's germline CDR1 is MNHNS and CDR2 SASEGT. This CDR3 region has 17 residues. After removal of 2 bases from V and 0 bases from J, the junction contained 4 bases not matched to a gene. The CDR3 bases are TGTGCCAGCAGTGAACGCTGGACTAGCGGGAGCACAGATACGCAGTATTTT. Protein sequence: CASSERWTSGSTDTQYF.